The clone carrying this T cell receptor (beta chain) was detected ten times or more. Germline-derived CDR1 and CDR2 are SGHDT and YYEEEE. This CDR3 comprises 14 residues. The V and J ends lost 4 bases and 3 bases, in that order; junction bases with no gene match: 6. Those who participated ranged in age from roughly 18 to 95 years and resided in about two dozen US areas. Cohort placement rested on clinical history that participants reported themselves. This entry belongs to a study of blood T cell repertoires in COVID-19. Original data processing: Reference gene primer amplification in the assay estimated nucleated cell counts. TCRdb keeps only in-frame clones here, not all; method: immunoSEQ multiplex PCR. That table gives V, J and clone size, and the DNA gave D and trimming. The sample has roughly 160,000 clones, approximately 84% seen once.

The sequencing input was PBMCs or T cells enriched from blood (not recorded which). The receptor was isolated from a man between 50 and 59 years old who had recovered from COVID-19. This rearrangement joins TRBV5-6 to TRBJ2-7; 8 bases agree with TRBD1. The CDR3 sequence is CASSRTGRFYEQYF. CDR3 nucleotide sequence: TGTGCCAGCAGCAGGACAGGGCGGTTCTACGAGCAGTACTTC.